The table lists the clone carrying this T cell receptor beta chain with a few counts. What it recognizes is unknown. V was pared by 5 bases and J by 6 bases, with 10 bases of the junction left unmatched. The CDR3 extends over 16 amino acids. Germline CDR1 SGHAT, CDR2 FQNNGV. This sample stems from a study of T-cell memory formation after mild COVID-19. Findings of the study overall: Pre-infection memory harbored some responding clones, suggesting cross-reactive memory joined. Largely, contracting CD4+ clones fell within CM and EM, and contracting CD8+ clones within EMRA. Clones that contracted from day 15 to 85 were balanced CD4/CD8, while later expanders leaned CD4+.

From the 5' RACE reads, TCRdb called clonotypes with MiXCR, one entry per CDR3 protein. This table holds fewer than 400,000 distinct CDR3 sequences, about a sixth found once. The sequenced sample was PBMCs or a T cell subset sorted from them (not recorded which). The origin of this receptor is a man aged 18 to 30 who had mild COVID-19 (a few samples of this study predate the infection). Cell type and time point are not known. The chain has TRBV11-2 and TRBJ2-3, with 11 bases lining up with TRBD2. The CDR3 is CASSAGTSGFLDTQYF. In nucleotides, the CDR3 is TGTGCCAGCAGCGCAGGGACTAGCGGTTTCTTGGATACGCAGTATTTT.